One and the same sample provided the 3 T cell receptor beta chains below, sequenced in a study of OX40 agonist ivuxolimab in advanced cancers. TCRdb keeps only in-frame clones here, not all; method: immunoSEQ multiplex PCR. This table holds roughly 92,000 clones, around 80% found once. Sequencing used CD4+ or CD8+ T cells sorted from blood, obtained in a trial of the OX40 agonist ivuxolimab. These receptors originate from an adult with an advanced solid tumor such as melanoma, head and neck, liver or kidney cancer.

The chain couples TRBV28 to TRBJ1-2; D ambiguous. This CDR3 region has 15 residues. The germline V and J ends were trimmed by 6 bases and 0 bases, with 14 bases remaining between them. Germline V gene lookup returns CDR1 MDHEN and CDR2 SYDVKM. The CDR3 here is CASRVYGESNYGYTF. CDR3 DNA: TGTGCCAGCAGAGTTTATGGGGAATCTAACTATGGCTACACCTTC.

This clone was seen a handful of times. V usage is TRBV18 and J usage is TRBJ2-1; 9 nucleotides match TRBD1. The germline V gene has CDR1 KGHSH and CDR2 LQKENI. The CDR3 spans 15 residues. V was clipped by 0 bases and J by 6 bases; unmatched bases: 3. CDR3: CASSPPGQGGNEQFF. The DNA of the CDR3 is TGTGCCAGCTCACCACCGGGACAGGGAGGCAATGAGCAGTTCTTC.

The rearrangement uses TRBV19 and TRBJ2-5; 10 nucleotides match TRBD2. Germline-derived CDR1 and CDR2 are LNHDA and SQIVND (reference sequence). J was trimmed by 1 base and V by 4 bases; bases with no gene match: 6. The CDR3 consists of 16 residues. CDR3 protein: CASSRGLAATQETQYF. CDR3 nucleotides: TGTGCCAGTAGTAGAGGACTAGCGGCCACCCAAGAGACCCAGTACTTC.